This T cell receptor beta chain was captured in a study of CD8+ T cells in alopecia areata. The sample holds a few counts of this clone. Sorting from PBMCs produced CD4+ and CD8+ T cells. Extracted RNA was reverse transcribed, and the resulting cDNA served as sequencing template. Sequencing was performed with immunoSEQ multiplex PCR; in TCRdb, only in-frame clones are kept and a portion is missing. The sample lists some 130,000 clones, approximately 49% occurring once. The clonotype originates from a human donor with alopecia areata. The sample in question was CD8+ T cells sorted from blood, obtained at week 0.

Here the CDR3 DNA reads TGTGCCAGCAGCCAAGGAGTAGCAGGAAGCGCGGGGACCCAGTACTTC. Its protein is CASSQGVAGSAGTQYF. This sequence joins TRBV14 and TRBJ2-5, with a weak D call TRBD2 (5 bases). The ends were cut back, 1 base at V and 7 bases at J, with 19 bases in the middle. Germline CDR1 SGHDN, CDR2 FVKESK. This CDR3 region has 16 residues.